This entry lists 17 T cell receptor beta chains sequenced from one sample in a study of shared clonotypes between healthy human individuals. The repertoire was sequenced with immunoSEQ multiplex PCR; TCRdb's copy has only in-frame clones and lacks some. The sample yields some 2.3 million clones, over 85% seen once. The sequencing input was naive CD4+ T cells from PBMCs. Subset meaning: CD45RA+ positively selected. The receptors stem from a man between 18 and 29 years old in good health. Some clones in this sample may be carry-over from other donors' samples.

The chain recombines TRBV27 with TRBJ1-2; the D gene is possibly TRBD1 (6 bases). CDR3 length equals 15 residues. Trimming cost V 6 bases and J 4 bases, with 18 bases left between them. The germline gives CDR1 MNHEY, CDR2 SMNVEV (reference sequence). For the CDR3, the DNA is TGTGCCAGCAGCTTCAAAATAGGGGGAGGCTATGGCTACACCTTC. This translates into CASSFKIGGGYGYTF.

The chain couples TRBV5-1 to TRBJ1-2; maybe TRBD1 (5 bases). Germline V gene data show CDR1 as SGHRS and CDR2 as YFSETQ. V was cut by 4 bases and J by 5 bases, with 21 bases left in between. The CDR3 runs to 16 residues. CDR3 coding DNA: TGCGCCAGCAGCCCCAGGGTCACCCCTCGAGAATATGGCTACACCTTC. Translated: CASSPRVTPREYGYTF.

Points on this clone: At the DNA level, this CDR3 is encoded by other sequences in the same sample as well. The V and J genes are TRBV18 and TRBJ2-7, with D hard to call. CDR3 length: 11 residues. In germline, CDR1 is KGHSH, CDR2 LQKENI. The V end was cut by 1 base, the J end by 5 bases, with 3 bases between. The CDR3 loop reads CASSPRDEQYF. In DNA, the CDR3 is TGTGCCAGCTCACCACGGGACGAGCAGTACTTC.

The chain uses TRBV5-1 and TRBJ2-1; 9 bases agree with TRBD2. CDR1 SGHRS and CDR2 YFSETQ come from the germline V gene. There are 15 residues in the CDR3. V gave up 7 bases and J gave up 4 bases; unmatched junction bases: 9. CDR3 DNA sequence: TGCGCCAGCGCGGGCGGGAGGGCCGGGTACAATGAGCAGTTCTTC. Residues: CASAGGRAGYNEQFF.

This clone was seen only a few times. Distinct nucleotide sequences in the sample also encode this CDR3. The chain combines TRBV5-4 with TRBJ2-7, with D uncertain. The CDR3 spans 12 residues. Per the germline V gene, CDR1 is SGHNT and CDR2 is YYREEE (reference sequence). V was clipped by 3 bases and J by 2 bases, with 6 bases between them. The CDR3 DNA reads as TGTGCCAGCAGCTCCGATACCTACGAGCAGTACTTC. It codes for CASSSDTYEQYF.

J is TRBJ2-2 and V is TRBV7-3; D may correspond to TRBD1 or TRBD2 (5 bases each). The CDR3 is 17 residues long. From germline, CDR1 is SGHTA and CDR2 FQGTGA. The germline V and J ends were trimmed by 2 bases and 5 bases, with 18 bases remaining between them. CDR3 coding DNA: TGTGCCAGCAGCTTATTCGGGGCAGGGTTGATGACCGGGGAGCTGTTTTTT. Amino acids: CASSLFGAGLMTGELFF. The complete variable domain, with remaining parts taken from reference TRBV7-3 and TRBJ2-2, reads GAGVSQTPSNKVTEKGKYVELRCDPISGHTALYWYRQSLGQGPEFLIYFQGTGAADDSGLPNDRFFAVRPEGSVSTLKIQRTERGDSAVYLCASSLFGAGLMTGELFFGEGSRLTVL.

V gene TRBV9 combines with J gene TRBJ1-3; possible D gene TRBD1, 6 bases. V dropped 3 bases and J dropped 8 bases, with 15 bases sitting between them. This CDR3 comprises 14 residues. Germline V CDR1 and CDR2: SGDLS, YYNGEE. For the CDR3, the DNA is TGTGCCAGCAGCGACCCAGGGGAGCAGGACACCATATATTTT. Translated: CASSDPGEQDTIYF.

J is TRBJ2-1 and V is TRBV5-1; D unclear. This CDR3 spans 16 amino acids. Germline lookup yields CDR1 SGHRS and CDR2 YFSETQ. Between the trimmed V and J ends, which lost 0 bases and 2 bases, there was a span of 12 bases. The CDR3 loop is CASSLDSKSPYNEQFF. The CDR3 DNA sequence: TGCGCCAGCAGCTTGGACTCAAAATCCCCCTACAATGAGCAGTTCTTC. The full variable domain, with the rest looked up from reference TRBV5-1 and TRBJ2-1, is KAGVTQTPRYLIKTRGQQVTLSCSPISGHRSVSWYQQTPGQGLQFLFEYFSETQRNKGNFPGRFSGRQFSNSRSEMNVSTLELGDSALYLCASSLDSKSPYNEQFFGPGTRLTVL.

The genes are TRBV5-1 and TRBJ2-1; maybe TRBD2 (6 bases). This CDR3 has 14 amino acids. Trimming took 0 bases from V and 8 from J, leaving 12 bases between them. Germline CDR1 reads SGHRS; CDR2 reads YFSETQ. CDR3: CASSLAQGGDEQFF. The DNA of the CDR3 is TGCGCCAGCAGCTTGGCCCAGGGCGGGGATGAGCAGTTCTTC.

V usage is TRBV19 and J usage is TRBJ1-1; D unresolved. The CDR3 is made up of 14 amino acids. Germline CDR1 reads LNHDA; CDR2 reads SQIVND (reference sequence). Trimming removed 1 base at V and 1 base at J, with 7 bases between. The DNA for the CDR3 is TGTGCCAGTAGTATAGTCCCGGCGAACACTGAAGCTTTCTTT. Translated: CASSIVPANTEAFF.

This chain uses TRBV5-1 with TRBJ2-2, with TRBD2 matching 8 bases. The V gene end was trimmed by 4 bases and the J gene end by 4 bases; junction bases not matched to a gene: 9. Per the germline V gene, CDR1 is SGHRS and CDR2 is YFSETQ. The CDR3 has 16 amino acids. The CDR3 here is CASSRLTGGPTGELFF. The CDR3 DNA is TGCGCCAGCAGCCGCCTCACGGGAGGGCCCACCGGGGAGCTGTTTTTT.

The rearrangement joins TRBV28 to TRBJ1-1; D is unresolved. This CDR3 is built from 11 residues. Germline V CDR1 and CDR2: MDHEN, SYDVKM. Trimming left V 6 bases short and J 7 bases short, with 9 bases between. CDR3 DNA sequence: TGTGCCAGCAGGCAGTTATATGAAGCTTTCTTT. Protein product: CASRQLYEAFF.

The V gene is TRBV7-2, the J gene TRBJ2-5; D tentatively reads TRBD1 or TRBD2 (6 bases each). CDR1 is SGHTA and CDR2 is FQGNSA in the germline V gene. The CDR3 is 16 residues long. Trimming removed 4 bases at V and 2 bases at J, with 17 bases between. The CDR3 here is CASSSPRGLLQETQYF. The CDR3 DNA reads as TGTGCCAGCAGCTCTCCCCGGGGGCTACTGCAAGAGACCCAGTACTTC.

The V gene is TRBV28, the J gene TRBJ2-1, with D tentatively TRBD2 (6 bases). In germline, CDR1 is MDHEN, CDR2 SYDVKM. The CDR3 runs to 15 residues. Between the trimmed V and J ends, which lost 4 bases and 3 bases, there was a span of 13 bases. The CDR3 sequence: CASSSAEGFYNEQFF. The DNA of the CDR3 is TGTGCCAGCAGTTCAGCGGAGGGCTTCTACAATGAGCAGTTCTTC.

Comment on this clone: Germline and junction disagree at one end, which may indicate a read error. The chain carries TRBV6-1 and TRBJ2-1; perhaps TRBD2 as D (6 bases). The germline V gene has CDR1 MNHNS and CDR2 SASEGT. The CDR3 runs 12 residues. The CDR3 reads CASSARLDERFF. The DNA of the CDR3 is TGTGCCAGCAGTGCACGACTAGATGAGCGGTTCTTC.

V and J are TRBV29-1 and TRBJ2-1; 13 positions agree with TRBD2. The V gene end was trimmed by 7 bases and the J gene end by 10 bases; junction bases not matched to a gene: 13. The CDR3 covers 15 residues. Germline V CDR1 and CDR2: SQVTM, ANQGSEA. CDR3 in amino acids: CSAPGMGLAGMEQFF. For the CDR3, the DNA is TGCAGCGCCCCCGGGATGGGACTAGCGGGGATGGAGCAGTTCTTC.

The rearrangement links TRBV9 to TRBJ2-1; unclear D gene. V lost 3 bases, J lost 10 bases, and 17 bases lay in between. The CDR3 covers 14 residues. In germline, CDR1 is SGDLS, CDR2 YYNGEE. CDR3 amino acids: CASSGTGQASEQFF. In DNA, the CDR3 is TGTGCCAGCAGCGGGACGGGCCAGGCTTCGGAGCAGTTCTTC.